This TCR beta chain was recorded in a study of shared clonotypes between healthy human individuals. Findings and caveats of the study: In the sorted subsets, rarefaction showed sequencing was incomplete despite large depth. What naive subsets generally showed was a larger estimated richness than memory subsets showed. Genetic and exposure-history diversity was limited by the few donors. Clonotypes shared by all four sorted-subset donors had higher generation probabilities than non-shared clonotypes.

This clone was observed a few times. Its antigen is not known. The table came from immunoSEQ multiplex PCR; TCRdb's copy has only in-frame clones and leaves some out. The table records over a million clones, around 82% of them present only once. The V gene lost 8 bases and the J gene lost 7 bases, with 8 bases spanning the gap. The V gene's germline CDR1 is SEHNR and CDR2 FQNEAQ (reference sequence). The CDR3 has 11 amino acids. The TCR originated in a young man in good health. Some clones in this sample may be carry-over from other donors' samples. The J gene is TRBJ2-2, the V gene TRBV7-9; D unclear. Specimen: memory CD4+ T cells from PBMCs. The subset is: CD45RA-negative fraction. This CDR3 is CASAVYGELFF. The DNA for the CDR3 is TGTGCCAGCGCGGTTTACGGGGAGCTGTTTTTT.